This T cell receptor (beta chain) was identified during a study of tumor and adjacent non-tumor tissue in lung cancer. The CDR3 runs 15 residues. V shed 7 bases, J shed 4 bases, and the junction held 11 bases outside the gene matches. Germline V gene data show CDR1 as MGHRA and CDR2 as YSYEKL. Three rounds of nested PCR, following a modified ARM-PCR protocol, produced the TCRbeta library. TCRdb processed the multiplex PCR reads anew with MiXCR; each CDR3 protein has one entry. The table shows around 200,000 distinct CDR3 sequences, with 71% occurring only once. This clonotype was seen a handful of times. Antigen: not known. General study findings and limits: Normal lung showed higher cumulative top 100 clone frequency than tumor. TCR diversity was significantly greater in tumor than normal lung tissue.

RNA was extracted from bulk tissue without any cell sorting. Donors were chemotherapy-naive, newly diagnosed lung cancer surgical patients in China, August–late 2014. The chain uses TRBV4-1 and TRBJ2-3; 7 bases are shared with TRBD1. The sequencing input was lung tumor tissue. The receptor was isolated from a man between 60 and 75 years old with non-small cell lung cancer. CDR3: CASTVGTAKSDTQYF. CDR3 nucleotides: TGCGCCAGCACCGTTGGGACAGCCAAGTCAGATACGCAGTATTTT.